Below are 27 T cell receptor beta chains sequenced from a single sample in a study of blood T cell repertoires in COVID-19. TCRdb's copy holds only in-frame clones and misses some; the assay was immunoSEQ multiplex PCR. Of more than 45,000 clones in the sample, 90% were seen once. The sample consisted of peripheral blood. The receptors originated from a human donor in a cohort sampled during active COVID-19.

The rearrangement uses TRBV19 and TRBJ2-2; TRBD1 matches 8 bases. V gave up 7 bases and J gave up 6 bases; unmatched junction bases: 7. Germline values: CDR1 LNHDA, CDR2 SQIVND (reference sequence). The CDR3 loop spans 14 amino acids. The CDR3 spells CASKGQGASGELFF. In nucleotides, the CDR3 is TGTGCCAGTAAGGGGCAGGGGGCCTCCGGGGAGCTGTTTTTT.

The chain couples TRBV5-1 to TRBJ2-7; D not resolved. This CDR3 region has 15 residues. V dropped 3 bases and J dropped 5 bases, with 18 bases sitting between them. Germline CDR1 reads SGHRS; CDR2 reads YFSETQ. CDR3 amino acids: CASSSASRRGDEQYF. CDR3 in DNA: TGCGCCAGCAGCTCAGCCTCTAGACGAGGCGACGAGCAGTACTTC.

This clone was detected only once. The chain links TRBV15 to TRBJ2-2; 9 bases match TRBD1. The CDR3 contains 12 residues. CDR1 and CDR2 from the germline V gene are LNHNV and YYDKDF (reference sequence). The J segment lost 5 bases and the V segment lost 8 bases, leaving 0 bases of the junction unmatched. The CDR3 spells CATGTGTGELFF. Here the CDR3 DNA reads TGTGCCACCGGGACAGGGACCGGGGAGCTGTTTTTT.

V is TRBV5-4 and J is TRBJ2-7; 10 bases are a match to TRBD2. V lost 6 bases, J lost 1 base, and 13 bases stayed unmatched. The CDR3 is 17 amino acids. Per the germline V gene, CDR1 is SGHNT and CDR2 is YYREEE (reference sequence). The CDR3 region is CASTKGGTSGISYEQYF. CDR3 DNA: TGTGCCAGCACCAAGGGGGGTACTAGCGGGATTTCCTACGAGCAGTACTTC.

V is TRBV11-2 and J is TRBJ2-1; 7 nucleotides align to TRBD2. V gave up 1 base and J gave up 7 bases; unmatched junction bases: 10. Per the germline V gene, CDR1 is SGHAT and CDR2 is FQNNGV. The CDR3 extends over 16 amino acids. The CDR3 sequence: CASSLARLSGTNEQFF. CDR3 DNA: TGTGCCAGCAGCTTAGCCCGATTAAGCGGGACTAATGAGCAGTTCTTC.

In its sample, this clone ranks as medium-sized. CDR3 bases: TGTGCCAGCAGCCCAAGGAGGGCAGCCAACTACGAGCAGTACTTC. Its protein product is CASSPRRAANYEQYF. The V gene is TRBV11-2, the J gene TRBJ2-7; D might be TRBD2 (6 bases). This CDR3 spans 15 amino acids. Trimming cost V 5 bases and J 3 bases, with 17 bases left between them. Germline V CDR1 and CDR2: SGHAT, FQNNGV.

This chain links TRBV5-1 with TRBJ2-7; 9 nucleotides line up with TRBD2. The CDR3 totals 15 residues. V lost 4 bases, J lost 6 bases, and 11 bases stayed unmatched. Germline V gene sequence: CDR1 SGHRS, CDR2 YFSETQ. The CDR3 region is CASSRLADTPGEQYF. CDR3 coding DNA: TGCGCCAGCAGCCGACTAGCGGACACCCCAGGCGAGCAGTACTTC.

The CDR3 region is CASSIQQGSYNEQFF. In nucleotides, the CDR3 is TGTGCCAGTAGTATTCAGCAGGGATCCTACAATGAGCAGTTCTTC. V and J are TRBV19 and TRBJ2-1; perhaps TRBD1 as D (5 bases). Germline lookup yields CDR1 LNHDA and CDR2 SQIVND (reference sequence). The CDR3 is 15 amino acids. V lost 3 bases to trimming and J lost 1 base, with 10 bases between them.

This clone was seen just once. The V gene is TRBV4-1, the J gene TRBJ2-5; D uncertain. Per germline, CDR1 MGHRA and CDR2 YSYEKL. V was clipped by 0 bases and J by 1 base, with 6 bases between them. The CDR3 is 14 residues long. The CDR3 spells CASSQDSSQETQYF. The CDR3 nucleotides read TGCGCCAGCAGCCAAGATAGCTCCCAAGAGACCCAGTACTTC.

The chain combines TRBV2 with TRBJ1-3; TRBD1 matches 8 bases. The CDR3 is made up of 15 amino acids. Losses at the gene ends were 3 bases for V and 2 bases for J; bases not matched to a gene: 3. Germline V gene lookup returns CDR1 SNHLY and CDR2 FYNNEI. In DNA, the CDR3 is TGTGCCAGCAGTGAGGGCAGGGGGCCTGGAAACACCATATATTTT. Protein sequence: CASSEGRGPGNTIYF.

The chain uses TRBV6-5 and TRBJ1-1, with a possible D match to TRBD1 (5 bases). The CDR3 has 13 amino acids. CDR1 and CDR2 from the germline V gene are MNHEY and SVGAGI. Trimming took 6 bases from V and 5 from J, leaving 13 bases between them. The CDR3 reads CASSQAGDTEAFF. The DNA for the CDR3 is TGTGCCAGCAGCCAAGCGGGGGATACTGAAGCTTTCTTT.

This clone was observed once. This chain joins TRBV27 and TRBJ2-3, with a tentative D call TRBD2 (5 bases). The CDR3 extends over 16 amino acids. Per germline, CDR1 MNHEY and CDR2 SMNVEV (reference sequence). The ends were cut back, 3 bases at V and 1 base at J, with 14 bases in the middle. CDR3 nucleotide sequence: TGTGCCAGCAGTTTGGGGTATAGCGTTCGCACAGATACGCAGTATTTT. The encoded protein is CASSLGYSVRTDTQYF.

The rearrangement uses TRBV29-1 and TRBJ2-1, with 11 bases matching TRBD2. CDR1 is SQVTM, CDR2 ANQGSEA, per germline. The CDR3 consists of 14 residues. V was clipped by 6 bases and J by 4 bases; unmatched bases: 5. CDR3 bases: TGCAGCGTGGCCGGGACTAGCGGATACAATGAGCAGTTCTTC. Translated, it gives CSVAGTSGYNEQFF.

Here the CDR3 reads CASSWRRTGEAFF. The CDR3, as DNA: TGTGCCAGCAGTTGGAGGCGGACAGGGGAAGCTTTCTTT. The rearrangement uses TRBV27 and TRBJ1-1; 8 nucleotides line up with TRBD1. Germline-derived CDR1 and CDR2 are MNHEY and SMNVEV (reference sequence). V gave up 4 bases and J gave up 8 bases; unmatched junction bases: 6. CDR3 length equals 13 residues.

This clone was seen a single time. This rearrangement joins TRBV25-1 to TRBJ2-1; 8 bases are shared with TRBD2. Trimming cost V 2 bases and J 9 bases; bases outside gene matches: 15. Germline CDR1 is MGHDK and CDR2 is SYGVNS. The CDR3 sequence is 17 residues long. In nucleotides, the CDR3 is TGTGCCAGCAGTGAAAAGGGGCTAGCGGGTAAGACAGGTGAGCAGTTCTTC. This codes for CASSEKGLAGKTGEQFF.

V and J are TRBV5-1 and TRBJ2-3; D is uncertain. Germline-derived CDR1 and CDR2 are SGHRS and YFSETQ. This CDR3 comprises 14 residues. V lost 0 bases and J lost 2, with 7 bases in between. CDR3 DNA sequence: TGCGCCAGCAGCTTGGCCCTTATCACAGATACGCAGTATTTT. Its translation is CASSLALITDTQYF.

The J gene is TRBJ2-3, the V gene TRBV10-3; TRBD1 is a possible D gene (6 bases). The CDR3 loop spans 15 amino acids. V was trimmed by 5 bases and J by 3 bases, leaving 15 bases between them. Germline V gene sequence: CDR1 ENHRY, CDR2 SYGVKD. The CDR3 loop is CAISIGQIWTDTQYF. The CDR3 DNA reads TGTGCCATCAGTATAGGACAGATATGGACAGATACGCAGTATTTT.

The chain carries TRBV5-1 and TRBJ1-5; D uncertain. V was trimmed by 4 bases and J by 6 bases, leaving 11 bases between them. CDR1 and CDR2 from the germline V gene are SGHRS and YFSETQ. The CDR3 covers 13 residues. The CDR3: CASSQNRGQPQHF. CDR3 coding DNA: TGCGCCAGCAGCCAAAACCGAGGTCAGCCCCAGCATTTT.

In this sample, this clone turned up once. The chain combines TRBV27 with TRBJ1-6; D uncertain. Germline V gives CDR1 MNHEY, CDR2 SMNVEV (reference sequence). The length of the CDR3 is 14 residues. Trimming pared 2 bases from V and 2 bases from J, leaving 4 bases between. The CDR3, as DNA: TGTGCCAGCAGTTTAGAGCCCTATAATTCACCCCTCCACTTT. Amino acids: CASSLEPYNSPLHF.

This sequence joins TRBV25-1 and TRBJ1-5; D ambiguous. With 5 bases removed from V and 6 bases from J, the gap between germline ends came to 14 bases. CDR1 is MGHDK, CDR2 SYGVNS, per germline. CDR3 length: 14 residues. As DNA, the CDR3 is TGTGCCAGCAGTAAAGTCGGGTCCGCTCAGCCCCAGCATTTT. As protein: CASSKVGSAQPQHF.

The chain combines TRBV7-8 with TRBJ1-2; D is uncertain. This CDR3 is built from 14 residues. Germline V CDR1 and CDR2: SGHVS, FQNEAQ. V was pared by 1 base and J by 7 bases, with 13 bases between. The CDR3 loop is CASSLVLASGGYTF. The CDR3, as DNA: TGTGCCAGCAGCTTAGTCCTAGCCTCAGGTGGCTACACCTTC.

In its sample, this clone was seen once. The V and J genes are TRBV4-1 and TRBJ2-7; TRBD1 agrees at 7 bases. Germline CDR1 MGHRA, CDR2 YSYEKL. The CDR3 covers 16 residues. V trimming: 2 bases; J trimming: 4 bases; junction bases outside the gene matches: 11. The CDR3 region has the DNA TGCGCCAGCAGCCAAACCGACAGGGCCAGAATTTACGAGCAGTACTTC. Translating gives CASSQTDRARIYEQYF.

The chain employs TRBV27 and TRBJ2-7; the match to TRBD1 covers 10 bases. After removal of 4 bases from V and 7 bases from J, the junction contained 7 bases not matched to a gene. CDR1 and CDR2 (germline): MNHEY, SMNVEV (reference sequence). CDR3 length: 14 amino acids. CDR3 in DNA: TGTGCCAGCAGTTCAGGGACAGGGGTGGTAGAGCAGTACTTC. This gives the protein CASSSGTGVVEQYF.

The chain couples TRBV6-5 to TRBJ2-1; TRBD2 aligns across 14 bases. V was clipped by 7 bases and J by 8 bases; unmatched bases: 7. There are 15 residues in the CDR3. Germline CDR1 reads MNHEY; CDR2 reads SVGAGI. CDR3 protein: CASNLGLAGAYEQFF. As DNA, the CDR3 is TGTGCCAGCAATTTGGGACTAGCGGGAGCCTATGAGCAGTTCTTC.

The rearrangement joins TRBV28 to TRBJ2-7, with 13 bases identical to TRBD2. Germline trimming cut 4 bases from V and 4 bases from J; bases unmatched to any gene: 4. Germline loops: CDR1 MDHEN, CDR2 SYDVKM. The CDR3 consists of 15 residues. CDR3 protein: CASSSLAGGLYEQYF. The CDR3 nucleotides are TGTGCCAGCAGTTCACTAGCGGGAGGGCTTTACGAGCAGTACTTC.

The rearrangement uses TRBV10-2 and TRBJ1-6, with D perhaps matching TRBD1 (5 bases). In germline, CDR1 is WSHSY, CDR2 SAAADI. V lost 0 bases and J 0 bases, leaving 6 bases between the germline ends. The CDR3 covers 16 residues. The CDR3 is CASSESRGSYNSPLHF. CDR3 nucleotide sequence: TGCGCCAGCAGTGAGTCAAGGGGCTCCTATAATTCACCCCTCCACTTT.

The chain joins TRBV3-1 (or the pseudogene TRBV3-2) to TRBJ2-7, with a weak D call TRBD1 (5 bases). The length of the CDR3 is 16 residues. V lost 0 bases and J 6 bases, leaving 18 bases between the germline ends. Germline lookup yields CDR1 LGHDT and CDR2 YNNKEL (reference sequence). CDR3 protein: CASSQDGGRVPGEQYF. Here the CDR3 DNA reads TGTGCCAGCAGCCAAGACGGCGGCAGGGTACCGGGCGAGCAGTACTTC.